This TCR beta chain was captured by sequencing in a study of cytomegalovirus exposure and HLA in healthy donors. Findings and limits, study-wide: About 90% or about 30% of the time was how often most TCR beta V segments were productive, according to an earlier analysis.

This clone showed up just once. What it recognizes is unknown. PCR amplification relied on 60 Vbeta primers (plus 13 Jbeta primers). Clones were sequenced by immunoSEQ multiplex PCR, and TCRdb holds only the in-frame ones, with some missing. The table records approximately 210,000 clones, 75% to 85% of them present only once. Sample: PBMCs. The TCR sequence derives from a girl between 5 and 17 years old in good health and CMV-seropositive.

This CDR3 reads CASSVAGNYEQYF. The CDR3 DNA sequence: TGTGCCAGCAGCGTGGCAGGCAACTACGAGCAGTACTTC. The rearrangement links TRBV9 to TRBJ2-7; unclear D gene. This CDR3 is 13 amino acids long. CDR1 and CDR2 (germline): SGDLS, YYNGEE. Deletions cut 2 bases from V and 3 bases from J, with 9 bases between.